Sequencing of this T cell receptor beta chain was carried out in a study of T cell repertoires in cytomegalovirus infection (dated by TCRdb to about 2019). Regarding the complete study: Peptide stimulations targeted recently identified HLA-C-restricted CMV epitopes, whose presentation resists viral immunomodulation, together with well-studied HLA-B-restricted epitopes. The HLA type of each donor mattered for the analysis, because public TCR beta signatures pointed to carriage of CMV infection along with the matching HLA type. Study-wide conclusions, independent of this receptor: The ex vivo response was dominated by HLA-C-restricted CMV-specific TCR beta clonotypes, and the single most frequent clonotype in two of eight donors was supplied by these HLA-C-restricted clonotypes. In both this cohort and an independent cohort of some 350 donors, the cumulative frequency of public TCR beta family members distinguished carriers of CMV infection plus the relevant HLA type.

Per the publication, the treatment or condition label means: in vitro stimulation with specific CMV peptide epitopes to enrich CMV-specific T cells. The data were produced on an Illumina HiSeq 1500. The public reads were quality trimmed at Q25 with fastp and then assembled into clones with MiXCR by TCRdb, keeping productive beta chains. Duplicate CDR3 protein sequences are folded into a single record with the most common DNA and genes. Recorded for this sample are hundreds of thousands of distinct CDR3 sequences; approximately 31% of them occurred a single time. 11% to 15% of the sample comes from the top ten. V and J are trimmed by 4 bases and 8 bases, and the gene matches miss 2 bases of the junction. From its cysteine to its phenylalanine, the CDR3 spans 12 amino acids. Only CDR3 DNA remains: 36 bases, in frame from the first base. Reading the germline V gene gives CDR1 SGHVS and CDR2 FNYEAQ. There are many counts of this clonotype. Its antigen is not yet known. Base qualities are not provided; no much larger clone lies one nucleotide away.

This material consisted of cultured CD8+ T cells from PBMCs, taken from culture after CMV antigen stimulation. This sequence originates from a human donor in good health (CMV status not recorded). Some clones in this sample may be carry-over from other donors' samples. The rearrangement joined TRBV7-6 to TRBJ1-1, and TRBD1 matches 9 of the central bases. The bases read TGTGCCAGCAGCTCAGGGACAGGGGAAGCTTTCTTT. Its amino acids are CASSSGTGEAFF. Extended through the reference TRBV7-6 and TRBJ1-1 proteins, this CDR3 yields the full variable domain: GAGVSQSPRYKVTKRGQDVALRCDPISGHVSLYWYRQALGQGPEFLTYFNYEAQQDKSGLPNDRFSAERPEGSISTLTIQRTEQRDSAMYRCASSSGTGEAFFGQGTRLTVV.